This TCR beta chain was identified in a study of beta chain features in type 1 diabetes (dated by TCRdb to the late 2010s). For the wider study: Mean age, gender distribution, total cell number and subset yield did not differ between patients and healthy donors. The study compared TCRB repertoires of sorted circulating CD4+ T cell subsets between recently diagnosed type 1 diabetes patients and matched healthy donors. Naive and central memory subsets were obtained from all 28 donors, but regulatory and stem cell-like memory subsets were isolated from only 8 patients and roughly eight healthy donors. A total of roughly 100 million sorted cells were examined across all samples, and a strong correlation was observed between cell number per subset and RNA yield. What the work shows at the level of the full study, not this receptor alone: At VDJ recombination sites, type 1 diabetes patients had fewer insertions and more deleted nucleotides, which implies abnormalities in thymic rearrangement. Because the HLA sub-analyses included only small numbers of individuals, any influence of HLA type on TCRB rearrangement was left unresolved. Naive, central memory and regulatory TCRB repertoires appeared to be more similar among patients than among healthy donors. Type 1 diabetes patients showed a moderate but significant shortening of TCRB CDR3 length in all four CD4+ subsets. Shorter templates might have been favored by PCR, but patient and control samples were amplified and corrected together, so both groups would have been affected equally by any skew. Because cDNA was sequenced instead of genomic DNA, highly expressing activated cells could be over-represented, though the groups showed no difference in activation or CD3 levels.

From each donor, a single peripheral blood sample of approximately 120 mL on average was drawn into heparinised tubes. Using a panel that included CD45RO, CCR7, CD25, CD127, CD95 and CD27, naive, central memory, regulatory and stem cell-like memory CD4+ T cells were sorted on a BD FACSAria II. Every sorted population had a purity above 95%. PBMCs were separated immediately by Lymphoprep density gradient centrifugation and were stained directly, without being cultured. To minimize batch effects, samples were stained and sorted in pairs, one healthy donor with one patient per experiment. A word on this clone: The antigen this receptor binds is unknown. Per-nucleotide qualities are absent, and no much larger clonotype sits a single base away.

From a lookup of the germline V gene (reference sequence), CDR1 and CDR2 are MNHEY and SMNVEV. Including cysteine and phenylalanine, the CDR3 has 14 amino acids. Just CDR3 DNA is preserved here, 42 bases in frame from base 1. V ends up 5 bases short and J 7 bases short, with an unmatched junction base count of 11. The High Capacity cDNA Reverse Transcription Kit was used to reverse transcribe all of the isolated RNA, meaning that expressed TCRB transcripts were what got sequenced. Deep immunoSEQ sequencing was performed on naive, central memory and regulatory T cell samples, with an average of around 3.4 million total reads per sample. Sorted cells were lysed in RLT buffer and RNA was extracted with DNase-treated RNeasy Micro or Mini kits, depending on cell number. Each cell subset was processed separately to prevent cross-contamination, with patient and healthy donor samples processed together. The immunoSEQ multiplex PCR was used to amplify TCRB sequences from cDNA, generating 87-bp fragments that spanned the CDR3 region. Amplicons were sequenced on the Illumina HiSeq platform. Under the source paper's analysis protocol: Synthetic template baselines were used to correct PCR bias computationally, reads within Hamming distance 2 were collapsed, and singletons that could not be merged were discarded. Reads were aligned against IMGT so that V, D and J genes, CDR3 length and insertions or deletions at six rearrangement sites could be assigned. Within each subset, clonotype counts were normalized to sorted cell number, and only after that were true diversity and Gini coefficients computed with the tcR R package. Repertoire sharing was quantified using the overlap coefficient calculated on TCRB nucleotide sequences. TCRdb carries this immuneACCESS record with in-frame sequences only. Its versions omit some clonotypes, under half of them owing to an unresolved V gene in the studies checked, with the rest unexplained. Clonal size and the V and J genes are those of that table, whereas D and trimming came from the DNA. The sample table shows some 160,000 clones, and 7% to 9.5% are seen once. The leading ten clones occupy under 0.75% of the sample.

The sequencing sample was made of central memory CD4+ T cells from blood. The sequence joins TRBV27 to TRBJ2-7, with 7 bases in between that match TRBD1. This clonotype was sampled from a woman younger than 45 with type 1 diabetes. The encoded CDR3 is CASSGIQQGREQYF. DNA sequence: TGTGCCAGCAGTGGAATACAACAGGGGAGAGAGCAGTACTTC.